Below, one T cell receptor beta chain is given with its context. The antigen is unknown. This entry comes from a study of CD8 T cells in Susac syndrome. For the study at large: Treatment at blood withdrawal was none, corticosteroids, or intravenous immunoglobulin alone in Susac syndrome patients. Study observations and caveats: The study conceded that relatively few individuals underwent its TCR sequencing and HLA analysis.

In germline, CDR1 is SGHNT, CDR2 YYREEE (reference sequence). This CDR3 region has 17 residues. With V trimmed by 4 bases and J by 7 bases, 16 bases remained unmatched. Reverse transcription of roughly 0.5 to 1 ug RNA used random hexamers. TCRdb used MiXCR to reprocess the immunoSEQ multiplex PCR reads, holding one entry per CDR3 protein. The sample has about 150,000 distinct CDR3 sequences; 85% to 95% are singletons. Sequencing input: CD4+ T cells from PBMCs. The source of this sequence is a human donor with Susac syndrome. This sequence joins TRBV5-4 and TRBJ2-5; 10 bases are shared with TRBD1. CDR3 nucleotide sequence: TGTGCCAGCAGCCCGGCCGGGCGACAGGGGGCGGTGGGGACCCAGTACTTC. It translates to CASSPAGRQGAVGTQYF.